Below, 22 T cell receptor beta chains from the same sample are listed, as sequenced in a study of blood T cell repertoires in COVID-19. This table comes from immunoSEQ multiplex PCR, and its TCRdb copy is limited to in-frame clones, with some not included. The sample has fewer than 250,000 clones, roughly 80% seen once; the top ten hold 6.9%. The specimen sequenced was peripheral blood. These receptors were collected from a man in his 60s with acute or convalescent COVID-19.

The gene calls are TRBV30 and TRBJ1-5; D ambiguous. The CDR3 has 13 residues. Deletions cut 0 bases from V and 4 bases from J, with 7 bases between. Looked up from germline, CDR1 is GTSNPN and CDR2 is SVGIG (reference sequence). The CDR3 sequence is CAWSVSGNQPQHF. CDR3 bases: TGTGCCTGGAGTGTAAGCGGTAATCAGCCCCAGCATTTT.

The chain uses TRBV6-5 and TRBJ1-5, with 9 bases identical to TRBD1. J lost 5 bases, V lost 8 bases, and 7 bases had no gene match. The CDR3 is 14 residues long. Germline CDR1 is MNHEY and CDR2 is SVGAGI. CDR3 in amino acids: CASGPTGGYQPQHF. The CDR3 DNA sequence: TGTGCCAGCGGTCCGACAGGGGGTTATCAGCCCCAGCATTTT.

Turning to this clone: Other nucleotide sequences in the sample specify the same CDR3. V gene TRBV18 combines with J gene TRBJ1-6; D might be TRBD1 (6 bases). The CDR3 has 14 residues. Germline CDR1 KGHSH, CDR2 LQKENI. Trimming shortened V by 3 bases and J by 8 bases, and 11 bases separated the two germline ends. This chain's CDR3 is CASSPTGRDSPLHF. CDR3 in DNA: TGTGCCAGCTCACCCACAGGGCGGGATTCACCCCTCCACTTT.

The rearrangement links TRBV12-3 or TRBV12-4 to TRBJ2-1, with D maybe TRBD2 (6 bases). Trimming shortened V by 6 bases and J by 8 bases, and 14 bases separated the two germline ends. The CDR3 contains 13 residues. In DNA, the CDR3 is TGTGCCAGCAGCCCTGGTGGAGGGCATGAGCAGTTCTTC. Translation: CASSPGGGHEQFF.

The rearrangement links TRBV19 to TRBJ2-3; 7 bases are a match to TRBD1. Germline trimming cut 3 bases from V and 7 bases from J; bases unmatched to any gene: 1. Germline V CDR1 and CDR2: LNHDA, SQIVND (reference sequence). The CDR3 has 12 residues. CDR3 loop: CASSIRGNTQYF. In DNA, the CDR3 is TGTGCCAGTAGTATCAGGGGGAATACGCAGTATTTT.

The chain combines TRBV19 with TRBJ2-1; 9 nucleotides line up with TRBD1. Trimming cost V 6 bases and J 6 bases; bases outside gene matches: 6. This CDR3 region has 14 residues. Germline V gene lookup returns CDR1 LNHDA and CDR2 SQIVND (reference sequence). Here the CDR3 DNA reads TGTGCCAGTAGGGGTCCGGACAGGGGCAATGAGCAGTTCTTC. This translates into CASRGPDRGNEQFF.

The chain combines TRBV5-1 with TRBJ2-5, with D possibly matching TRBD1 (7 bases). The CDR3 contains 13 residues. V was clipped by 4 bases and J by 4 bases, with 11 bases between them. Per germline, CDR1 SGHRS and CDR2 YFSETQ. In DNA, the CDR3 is TGCGCCAGCAGCACTCAGGGGGGAGAGACCCAGTACTTC. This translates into CASSTQGGETQYF. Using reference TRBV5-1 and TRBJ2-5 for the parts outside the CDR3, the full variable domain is KAGVTQTPRYLIKTRGQQVTLSCSPISGHRSVSWYQQTPGQGLQFLFEYFSETQRNKGNFPGRFSGRQFSNSRSEMNVSTLELGDSALYLCASSTQGGETQYFGPGTRLLVL.

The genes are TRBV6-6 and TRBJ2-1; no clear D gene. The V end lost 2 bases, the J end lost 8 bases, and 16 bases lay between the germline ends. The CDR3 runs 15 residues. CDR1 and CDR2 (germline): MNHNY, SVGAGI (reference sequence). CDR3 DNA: TGTGCCAGCAGTTACGGCCCTTCCGGGTCCGATGAGCAGTTCTTC. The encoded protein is CASSYGPSGSDEQFF.

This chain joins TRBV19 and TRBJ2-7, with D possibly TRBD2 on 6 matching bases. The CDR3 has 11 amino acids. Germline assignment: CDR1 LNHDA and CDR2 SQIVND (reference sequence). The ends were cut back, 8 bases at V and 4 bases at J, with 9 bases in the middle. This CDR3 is CASGGSYEQYF. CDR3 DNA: TGTGCCAGTGGGGGGTCTTACGAGCAGTACTTC.

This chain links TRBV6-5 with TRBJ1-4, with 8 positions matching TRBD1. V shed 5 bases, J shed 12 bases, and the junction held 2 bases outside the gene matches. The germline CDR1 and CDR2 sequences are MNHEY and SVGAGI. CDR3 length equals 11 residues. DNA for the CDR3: TGTGCCAGCAGTACAGGGGGAGAACTGTTTTTT. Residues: CASSTGGELFF.

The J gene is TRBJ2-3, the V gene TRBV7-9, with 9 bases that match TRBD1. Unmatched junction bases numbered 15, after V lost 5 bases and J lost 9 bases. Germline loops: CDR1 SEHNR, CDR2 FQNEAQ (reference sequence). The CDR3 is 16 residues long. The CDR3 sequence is CASSPGTGTQSTTQYF. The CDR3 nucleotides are TGTGCCAGCAGCCCCGGGACAGGGACTCAAAGCACGACGCAGTATTTT.

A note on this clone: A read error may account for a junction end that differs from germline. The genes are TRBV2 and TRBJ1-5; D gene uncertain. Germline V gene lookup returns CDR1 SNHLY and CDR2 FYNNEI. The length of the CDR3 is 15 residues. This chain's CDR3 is CASNEQKASNQPQHF. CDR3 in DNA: TGTGCCAGCAATGAACAGAAAGCGAGCAATCAGCCCCAGCATTTT.

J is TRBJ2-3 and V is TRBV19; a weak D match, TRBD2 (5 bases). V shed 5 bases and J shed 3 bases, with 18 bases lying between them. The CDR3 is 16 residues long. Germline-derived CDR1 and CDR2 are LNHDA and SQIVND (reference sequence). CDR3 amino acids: CASSFVPGIITDTQYF. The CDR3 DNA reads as TGTGCCAGTAGTTTCGTCCCGGGGATTATTACAGATACGCAGTATTTT.

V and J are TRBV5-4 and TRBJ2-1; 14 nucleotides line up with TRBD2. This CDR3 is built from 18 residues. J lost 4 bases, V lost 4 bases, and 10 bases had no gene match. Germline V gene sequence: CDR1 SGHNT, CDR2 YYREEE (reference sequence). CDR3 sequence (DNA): TGTGCCAGCAGCCCCGCCCGGACTAGCGGGAGGCGTTACAATGAGCAGTTCTTC. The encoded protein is CASSPARTSGRRYNEQFF.

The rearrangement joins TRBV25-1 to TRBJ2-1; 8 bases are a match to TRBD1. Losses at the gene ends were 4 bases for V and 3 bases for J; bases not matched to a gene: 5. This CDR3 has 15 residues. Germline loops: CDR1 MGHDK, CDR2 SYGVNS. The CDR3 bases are TGTGCCAGCAGTGCCGGACAGGGTATCTACAATGAGCAGTTCTTC. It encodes CASSAGQGIYNEQFF.

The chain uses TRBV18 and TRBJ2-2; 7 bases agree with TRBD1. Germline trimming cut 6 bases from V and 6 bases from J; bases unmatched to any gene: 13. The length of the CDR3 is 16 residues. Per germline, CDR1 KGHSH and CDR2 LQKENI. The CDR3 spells CASSPDRVGYSGELFF. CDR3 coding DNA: TGTGCCAGCTCCCCCGACAGGGTCGGGTACTCCGGGGAGCTGTTTTTT.

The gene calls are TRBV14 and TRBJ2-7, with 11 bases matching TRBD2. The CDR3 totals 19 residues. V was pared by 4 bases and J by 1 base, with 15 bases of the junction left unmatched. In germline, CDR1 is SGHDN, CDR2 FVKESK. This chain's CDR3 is CASSLRQVSTSGASYEQYF. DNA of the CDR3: TGTGCCAGCAGCCTCCGACAGGTCTCGACTAGCGGGGCGTCCTACGAGCAGTACTTC.

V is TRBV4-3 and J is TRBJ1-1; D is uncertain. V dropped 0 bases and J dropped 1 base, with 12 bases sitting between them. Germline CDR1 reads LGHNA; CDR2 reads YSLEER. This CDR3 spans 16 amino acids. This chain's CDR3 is CASSQDAYPANTEAFF. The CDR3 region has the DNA TGCGCCAGCAGCCAAGATGCGTATCCCGCGAACACTGAAGCTTTCTTT.

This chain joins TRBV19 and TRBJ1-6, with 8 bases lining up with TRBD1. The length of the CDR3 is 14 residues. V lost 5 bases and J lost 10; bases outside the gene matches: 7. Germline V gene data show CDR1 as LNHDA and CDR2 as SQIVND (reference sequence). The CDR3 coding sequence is TGTGCCAGTAGTTCGACAGGGGATCGGTCACCCCTCCACTTT. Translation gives CASSSTGDRSPLHF.

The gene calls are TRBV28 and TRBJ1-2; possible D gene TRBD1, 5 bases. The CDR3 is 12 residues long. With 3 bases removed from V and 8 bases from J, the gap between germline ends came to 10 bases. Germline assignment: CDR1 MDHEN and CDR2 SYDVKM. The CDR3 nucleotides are TGTGCCAGCAGTTTGCCCAGGGCAGGCTACACCTTC. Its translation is CASSLPRAGYTF.

CDR3 nucleotide sequence: TGCGCCAGCAGCCAAGTTAAACTAGCGGGGGACCAAGAGACCCAGTACTTC. Translation: CASSQVKLAGDQETQYF. The J gene is TRBJ2-5, the V gene TRBV4-3; 11 positions agree with TRBD2. CDR3 size: 17 residues. Germline V gene data show CDR1 as LGHNA and CDR2 as YSLEER. V lost 1 base and J lost 0; bases outside the gene matches: 4.

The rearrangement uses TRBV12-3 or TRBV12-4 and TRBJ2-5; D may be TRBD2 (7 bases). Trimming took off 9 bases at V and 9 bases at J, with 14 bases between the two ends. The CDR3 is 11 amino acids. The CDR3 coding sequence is TGTGCCAGAAGGGGGGGCTCGGCCCAGTACTTC. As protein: CARRGGSAQYF.